The T cell receptor beta chain under discussion was sequenced for a study of molecular identifiers for immune sequencing clone quantification. The germline V gene encodes CDR1 ENHRY and CDR2 SYGVKD. The CDR3 runs 15 residues. V lost 4 bases and J 2 bases, leaving 13 bases between the germline ends. In TCRdb, the PCR reads were re-called with MiXCR into one record per CDR3 protein. The profile shows 400,000 to 600,000 distinct CDR3 sequences, about 21% of them singletons. The source material was naive CD8+ T cells from blood, with Jurkat cell RNA spiked in. This sample's subset: FACS-sorted CD8+CD4-CCR7+CD45RA+ naive T cells. The chain couples TRBV10-3 to TRBJ2-3; D remains ambiguous. The clonotype was recovered from a human donor in good health. Some libraries in this study had Jurkat cell RNA spiked in. CDR3 sequence reads: CAISGDGGFTDTQYF. In nucleotides, the CDR3 is TGTGCCATCAGTGGGGATGGCGGATTCACAGATACGCAGTATTTT.